The present entry profiles one T cell receptor (beta chain) with its context. No antigen is known for it. This entry belongs to a study of cytomegalovirus exposure and HLA in healthy donors. The PCR employed 60 Vbeta primers together with 13 Jbeta primers. Per the original methods: Unique TCR beta chains totaled some 81 million in a later count, with approximately 10 million of them shared. Assay used: immunoSEQ multiplex PCR; TCRdb lists only in-frame clones, some missing. The V and J calls and the clone size are those of that table, but D and trimming were determined from the DNA. The sample lists 200,000 or so clones; around 77% were seen once. Whereas donors were nominally healthy upon sampling, unrecorded immune exposures were probable. Germline CDR1 GTSNPN, CDR2 SVGIG (reference sequence). The CDR3 has 12 amino acids. V lost 3 bases to trimming and J lost 6 bases; unmatched junction nucleotides: 0.

Findings and caveats of the study: Among the sequence variants, a highly shared cluster was likely an artifact of sequencing. TRBV6-2, TRBV6-3 and some other V segments were excluded as indistinguishable.

Sequences were obtained from PBMCs. This clonotype was obtained from a woman younger than 45 in good health and CMV-seronegative. V gene TRBV30 combines with J gene TRBJ2-2; TRBD1 aligns across 8 bases. The chain's CDR3 is CAWRDRAGELFF. In DNA, the CDR3 is TGTGCCTGGAGGGACAGGGCCGGGGAGCTGTTTTTT.